Shown below are 23 T cell receptor beta chains from a single sample sequenced in a study of T cells in narcolepsy. Clones were read by immunoSEQ multiplex PCR, and TCRdb kept only the in-frame ones, dropping some. The table records roughly 34,000 clones, under 85% of them present only once. The material sequenced was CD45RA- memory CD4+ T cells from PBMCs. These receptors came from a human donor with narcolepsy.

V gene TRBV7-9 combines with J gene TRBJ1-2; D not resolved. V was cut by 1 base and J by 6 bases, with 9 bases left in between. This CDR3 is built from 13 residues. The germline CDR1 and CDR2 sequences are SEHNR and FQNEAQ (reference sequence). The CDR3 loop reads CASSLVPGDGYTF. The CDR3 bases are TGTGCCAGCAGCTTAGTTCCCGGGGATGGCTACACCTTC.

The CDR3 DNA is TGTGCCAGCAGTACTGGACAGGGGCAAGAGACCCAGTACTTC. As protein: CASSTGQGQETQYF. V and J are TRBV6-1 and TRBJ2-5; 9 bases match TRBD1. V shed 5 bases, J shed 2 bases, and the junction held 3 bases outside the gene matches. Looked up from germline, CDR1 is MNHNS and CDR2 is SASEGT. The CDR3 is 14 amino acids.

The rearrangement joins TRBV7-3 to TRBJ2-5; D is ambiguous. CDR3 length: 13 residues. V lost 2 bases and J 5 bases, leaving 9 bases between the germline ends. CDR1 SGHTA and CDR2 FQGTGA come from the germline V gene. The CDR3 DNA is TGTGCCAGCAGCTTAGGGATTACGGAGACCCAGTACTTC. Amino acids: CASSLGITETQYF.

The chain couples TRBV15 to TRBJ2-1, with unresolved D. The CDR3 extends over 10 amino acids. Germline V CDR1 and CDR2: LNHNV, YYDKDF (reference sequence). The germline V and J ends were trimmed by 3 bases and 10 bases, with 4 bases remaining between them. The DNA of the CDR3 is TGTGCCACCAGCAGTGGGGAGCAGTTCTTC. Its protein product is CATSSGEQFF.

The chain joins TRBV7-2 to TRBJ1-6; D perhaps matches TRBD1 (5 bases). V was pared by 2 bases and J by 9 bases, with 17 bases between. CDR3 length: 16 residues. Germline V lookup: CDR1 SGHTA, CDR2 FQGNSA. CDR3 protein: CASSLRGVRDSSPLHF. The CDR3 coding sequence is TGTGCCAGCAGCTTAAGGGGAGTTAGGGATAGTTCACCCCTCCACTTT.

This chain connects TRBV5-8 to TRBJ2-1, with TRBD1 matching 7 bases. The CDR3 has 14 residues. CDR1 and CDR2 (germline): SGHTS, YDEGEE. V gave up 4 bases and J gave up 7 bases; unmatched junction bases: 8. The CDR3 nucleotides are TGTGCCAGCAGCCCTTCGGCAGGGGGAAATGAGCAGTTCTTC. Its translation: CASSPSAGGNEQFF. Variable domain in full (rest from reference TRBV5-8 and TRBJ2-1): EAGVTQSPTHLIKTRGQQATLRCSPISGHTSVYWYQQALGLGLQFLLWYDEGEERNRGNFPPRFSGRQFPNYSSELNVNALELEDSALYLCASSPSAGGNEQFFGPGTRLTVL.

The rearrangement joins TRBV19 to TRBJ1-1; 8 bases agree with TRBD1. CDR3 length: 13 residues. With V trimmed by 7 bases and J by 5 bases, 6 bases remained unmatched. Germline loops: CDR1 LNHDA, CDR2 SQIVND (reference sequence). The CDR3 spells CASNGQGRTEAFF. DNA of the CDR3: TGTGCCAGTAACGGACAGGGTCGAACTGAAGCTTTCTTT.

This rearrangement joins TRBV29-1 to TRBJ1-1; D is ambiguous. Looked up from germline, CDR1 is SQVTM and CDR2 is ANQGSEA. V shed 2 bases and J shed 6 bases, with 16 bases lying between them. The CDR3 runs 14 residues. CDR3 coding DNA: TGCAGCGTTGAATCCCGGACCTTAGCAGCTGAAGCTTTCTTT. Translating it yields CSVESRTLAAEAFF.

This rearrangement joins TRBV5-1 to TRBJ2-7; TRBD1 matches at 7 bases. Germline loops: CDR1 SGHRS, CDR2 YFSETQ. V shed 2 bases and J 0 bases; nucleotides not matched to a gene: 8. This CDR3 is built from 16 residues. CDR3 sequence reads: CASSLTMGQSSYEQYF. The CDR3 DNA follows: TGCGCCAGCAGCTTAACTATGGGACAGAGCTCCTACGAGCAGTACTTC.

The chain is built from TRBV7-2 and TRBJ2-5; the D gene is possibly TRBD2 (5 bases). The length of the CDR3 is 14 residues. V was trimmed by 5 bases and J by 5 bases, leaving 15 bases between them. From germline, CDR1 is SGHTA and CDR2 FQGNSA. The CDR3 nucleotides are TGTGCCAGCAGCCGCCGGGCCAGGAGGGAGACCCAGTACTTC. Translation gives CASSRRARRETQYF.

V usage is TRBV27 and J usage is TRBJ1-2; D not resolved. The V end lost 2 bases, the J end lost 0 bases, and 16 bases lay between the germline ends. CDR1 is MNHEY and CDR2 is SMNVEV in the germline V gene (reference sequence). The CDR3 runs to 17 residues. The CDR3 DNA follows: TGTGCCAGCAGTTTAGCCGGCCCCCGAGCGGCTAACTATGGCTACACCTTC. As protein: CASSLAGPRAANYGYTF.

Comment on this clone: At one end the junction does not follow the germline gene, possibly because of a read error. Other DNA sequences in this sample translate to the same CDR3. The V and J genes are TRBV5-1 and TRBJ2-1; the D is unclear. The V gene's germline CDR1 is SGHRS and CDR2 YFSETQ. CDR3 length equals 15 residues. CDR3 amino acids: CASSLPGDSLVEQFF. The CDR3 DNA follows: TGTGCCAGCAGCTTGCCAGGCGATTCCCTTGTTGAGCAGTTCTTC.

Note on this clone: An end of the junction does not agree with germline; a read error may underlie this. The chain uses TRBV7-9 and TRBJ1-6; D unresolved. This CDR3 is 12 amino acids long. Looked up from germline, CDR1 is SEHNR and CDR2 is FQNEAQ (reference sequence). In DNA form, the CDR3 reads TGTGCCAGCCGGGAGGGAGAGTCACTCCTCCACTTT. Its translation: CASREGESLLHF.

CDR3 sequence reads: CASSLQRGNSPLHF. The CDR3 bases are TGCGCCAGCAGCTTGCAACGGGGAAATTCACCCCTCCACTTT. V is TRBV5-1 and J is TRBJ1-6; D unresolved. This CDR3 has 14 residues. Germline V gene lookup returns CDR1 SGHRS and CDR2 YFSETQ. The V and J ends lost 1 base and 7 bases respectively, with 9 bases between them.

This rearrangement joins TRBV9 to TRBJ2-3; perhaps TRBD1 as D (6 bases). In germline, CDR1 is SGDLS, CDR2 YYNGEE. The CDR3 is made up of 15 amino acids. V lost 0 bases and J lost 4, with 12 bases in between. CDR3 DNA sequence: TGTGCCAGCAGCGTAGTGCCGACAGGAGCAGATACGCAGTATTTT. This gives the protein CASSVVPTGADTQYF. The full variable domain, rest sourced from reference TRBV9 and TRBJ2-3, is DSGVTQTPKHLITATGQRVTLRCSPRSGDLSVYWYQQSLDQGLQFLIQYYNGEERAKGNILERFSAQQFPDLHSELNLSSLELGDSALYFCASSVVPTGADTQYFGPGTRLTVL.

V and J are TRBV2 and TRBJ2-7; unclear D gene. V lost 5 bases, J lost 1 base, and 15 bases lay in between. The CDR3 sequence is 15 residues long. The germline V gene encodes CDR1 SNHLY and CDR2 FYNNEI. The CDR3, as DNA: TGTGCCAGCAGTAGTAGGACGGGTTATTCCTACGAGCAGTACGTC. This sequence encodes CASSSRTGYSYEQYV.

For this clone: The junction and the germline gene differ at one end; a read error may be behind it. The rearrangement uses TRBV9 and TRBJ2-4; possibly TRBD1 for D (5 bases). The CDR3 spans 16 residues. The V gene's germline CDR1 is SGDLS and CDR2 YYNGEE. CDR3 sequence: CASSTPAGPQDDIQYF. The CDR3 nucleotides read TGCGCCAGCAGCACACCGGCAGGGCCTCAGGATGACATTCAGTACTTC.

The rearrangement joins TRBV7-9 to TRBJ1-6; TRBD1 aligns across 7 bases. Germline CDR1 is SEHNR and CDR2 is FQNEAQ (reference sequence). The CDR3 is 15 residues long. The V and J ends lost 6 bases and 5 bases, in that order; junction bases with no gene match: 7. The CDR3 region is CASSPTGTDNSPLHF. The DNA for the CDR3 is TGTGCCAGCAGTCCCACCGGGACAGATAATTCACCCCTCCACTTT.

This clone was observed a few times. The chain carries TRBV27 and TRBJ2-7; TRBD1 might be the D (6 bases). CDR1 is MNHEY and CDR2 is SMNVEV in the germline V gene (reference sequence). V dropped 5 bases and J dropped 5 bases, with 13 bases sitting between them. The CDR3 runs 13 residues. CDR3 DNA: TGTGCCAGCAGTACCAAAACAGGGAACGAGCAGTACGTC. Residues: CASSTKTGNEQYV.

The chain uses TRBV7-9 and TRBJ1-5; D unclear. The CDR3 runs to 16 residues. Germline V gene data show CDR1 as SEHNR and CDR2 as FQNEAQ (reference sequence). Trimming pared 0 bases from V and 4 bases from J, leaving 13 bases between. In nucleotides, the CDR3 is TGTGCCAGCAGCTTAGCCGGGGAGTTAAAAAATCAGCCCCAGCATTTT. It yields the protein CASSLAGELKNQPQHF.

The CDR3 region is CASSFRQVGSPLHF. The CDR3 coding sequence is TGTGCCAGCAGCTTTAGACAGGTGGGATCACCCCTCCACTTT. This sequence joins TRBV11-2 and TRBJ1-6, with D possibly being TRBD1 (6 bases). There are 14 residues in the CDR3. CDR1 is SGHAT and CDR2 is FQNNGV in the germline V gene. Trimming removed 3 bases at V and 10 bases at J, with 13 bases between. The entire variable domain, with the rest obtained from reference TRBV11-2 and TRBJ1-6, is as follows: EAGVAQSPRYKIIEKRQSVAFWCNPISGHATLYWYQQILGQGPKLLIQFQNNGVVDDSQLPKDRFSAERLKGVDSTLKIQPAKLEDSAVYLCASSFRQVGSPLHFGNGTRLTVT.

The chain is built from TRBV9 and TRBJ2-7; tentatively, D is TRBD1 (5 bases). CDR1 and CDR2 (germline): SGDLS, YYNGEE. The V end lost 0 bases, the J end lost 3 bases, and 13 bases lay between the germline ends. The CDR3 spans 15 residues. For the CDR3, the DNA is TGTGCCAGCAGCGTAGGAATTGACAGAGACTACGAGCAGTACGTC. This sequence encodes CASSVGIDRDYEQYV.

This clone appeared a few times. The genes are TRBV5-3 and TRBJ1-1; D is uncertain. TRBV5-3 is annotated as an ORF whose role is uncertain. CDR3 length: 18 amino acids. V lost 4 bases to trimming and J lost 3 bases, with 25 bases between them. CDR3 amino acids: CARSPNPGPHSRDTEAFF. CDR3 sequence (DNA): TGTGCCAGAAGCCCCAATCCCGGGCCCCATTCTCGTGACACTGAAGCTTTCTTT.